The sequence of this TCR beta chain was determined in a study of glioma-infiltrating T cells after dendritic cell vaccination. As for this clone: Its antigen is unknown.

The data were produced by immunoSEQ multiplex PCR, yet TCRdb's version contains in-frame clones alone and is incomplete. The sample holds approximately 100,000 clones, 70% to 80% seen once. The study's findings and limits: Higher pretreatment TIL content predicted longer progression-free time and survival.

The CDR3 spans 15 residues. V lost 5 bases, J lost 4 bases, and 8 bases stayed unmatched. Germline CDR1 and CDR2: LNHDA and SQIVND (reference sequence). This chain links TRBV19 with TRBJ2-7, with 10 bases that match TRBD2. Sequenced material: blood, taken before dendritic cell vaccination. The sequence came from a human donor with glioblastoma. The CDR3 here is CASSPEREGQYEQYF. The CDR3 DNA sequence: TGTGCCAGTAGTCCCGAGCGGGAGGGCCAGTACGAGCAGTACTTC.